The rows below give T cell receptor beta chains drawn from one sample of a study of cytomegalovirus exposure and HLA in healthy donors. Some clones are missing from TCRdb's copy, which holds only in-frame ones; the method was immunoSEQ multiplex PCR. The data contain fewer than 150,000 clones, 70% to 85% of them seen just once; the ten biggest clones take up around 4.1%. Input material: PBMCs. The receptors here all came from a man between 35 and 55 years old in good health and CMV-seropositive. Both conserved end residues are part of each CDR3. Each record gives: clone size, V gene, D gene, J gene, CDR3 length, CDR3 protein, CDR3 DNA. A D gene is named only where the DNA matches it firmly. Clone sizes are given selectively: once, few, many, or a class where the clone is expanded.

-	TRBV11-2	TRBD2	TRBJ2-7	14	CASRRERLSYEQYF	TGTGCCAGCAGGCGGGAGCGCCTCTCCTACGAGCAGTACTTC
once	TRBV15	-	TRBJ1-1	15	CATSRPPGLNTEAFF	TGTGCCACCAGCAGGCCCCCGGGATTAAACACTGAAGCTTTCTTT
-	TRBV9	TRBD2	TRBJ2-2	16	CASSASGGALTGELFF	TGTGCCAGCAGCGCTAGCGGGGGGGCCCTCACCGGGGAGCTGTTTTTT
-	TRBV5-1	-	TRBJ1-1	13	CASSPGQNTEAFF	TGCGCCAGCAGTCCGGGACAGAACACTGAAGCTTTCTTT
-	TRBV28	-	TRBJ1-5	12	CASRNPGRPQHF	TGTGCCAGCAGGAACCCAGGGCGGCCCCAGCATTTT
-	TRBV5-1	TRBD1	TRBJ1-1	16	CASSLTGVVLNTEAFF	TGCGCCAGCAGCCTGACAGGGGTGGTTTTGAACACTGAAGCTTTCTTT
once	TRBV9	TRBD1	TRBJ1-2	14	CASSALQGNYGYTF	TGTGCCAGCAGCGCCTTACAGGGGAACTATGGCTACACCTTC
-	TRBV5-1	-	TRBJ2-5	13	CASSSSGWETQYF	TGCGCCAGCAGCTCCTCGGGGTGGGAGACCCAGTACTTC
few	TRBV2	-	TRBJ1-3	14	CASNELGAVNTIYF	TGTGCCAGCAATGAGCTGGGAGCGGTAAACACCATATATTTT
-	TRBV27	TRBD1	TRBJ1-1	13	CASVSTGVTEAFF	TGTGCCAGCGTCTCGACAGGGGTGACTGAAGCTTTCTTT
-	TRBV6-6	-	TRBJ1-5	14	CASSPGSRNQPQHF	TGTGCCAGCAGCCCTGGGAGCCGCAATCAGCCCCAGCATTTT
once	TRBV7-3	-	TRBJ2-2	14	CASSPSGPTGELFF	TGTGCCAGCAGCCCCAGCGGTCCCACCGGGGAGCTGTTTTTT
few	TRBV5-1	-	TRBJ1-2	14	CASSVQQGTDGYTF	TGCGCCAGCAGCGTCCAGCAGGGAACGGATGGCTACACCTTC
few	TRBV19	TRBD2	TRBJ2-5	22	CASSIGRGARLAGGRYQETQYF	TGTGCCAGTAGTATAGGTAGAGGGGCCCGACTAGCGGGGGGCAGGTACCAAGAGACCCAGTACTTC
-	TRBV29-1	TRBD1	TRBJ2-2	18	CSAGQGFNYITNTGELFF	TGCAGCGCTGGACAGGGCTTTAATTACATTACGAACACCGGGGAGCTGTTTTTT
-	TRBV30	-	TRBJ2-7	14	CAWSGLPGSLGQYF	TGTGCCTGGAGTGGGCTCCCAGGGTCCTTAGGGCAGTACTTC
-	TRBV5-3	-	TRBJ1-4	14	CARSIPRSGEKLFF	TGTGCCAGAAGCATCCCTAGGTCTGGCGAAAAACTGTTTTTT
-	TRBV5-4	-	TRBJ1-1	14	CASSLRGFSTEAFF	TGTGCCAGCAGCCTCAGGGGTTTTAGCACTGAAGCTTTCTTT
-	TRBV19	-	TRBJ1-1	13	CASSIGIGRADFF	TGTGCCAGTAGTATAGGTATCGGCAGGGCGGATTTCTTT
-	TRBV30	-	TRBJ1-5	16	CATSGHGQDSNQPQHF	TGTGCAACGAGTGGTCACGGACAAGATAGCAATCAGCCCCAGCATTTT
-	TRBV27	-	TRBJ2-7	14	CASSPSPDIYEQYF	TGTGCCAGCAGTCCCTCCCCCGACATCTACGAGCAGTACTTC
-	TRBV9	TRBD2	TRBJ2-7	15	CASSVGSGFSYEQYF	TGTGCCAGCAGCGTAGGTAGCGGGTTCTCCTACGAGCAGTACTTC
-	TRBV7-9	TRBD1	TRBJ2-2	19	CASSLAGTGASLNTGELFF	TGTGCCAGCAGCCTGGCAGGGACAGGAGCAAGTCTCAACACCGGGGAGCTGTTTTTT
-	TRBV7-2	-	TRBJ2-1	11	CASSPYNEQFF	TGTGCCAGCAGCCCTTACAATGAGCAGTTCTTC
-	TRBV19	TRBD1	TRBJ1-6	16	CASSIWDRGNYSPLHF	TGTGCCAGTAGTATCTGGGACAGGGGAAATTATTCACCCCTCCACTTT
-	TRBV19	-	TRBJ1-2	11	CASSYDYGYTF	TGTGCCAGTAGTTATGACTATGGCTACACCTTC
-	TRBV10-3	TRBD2	TRBJ2-1	17	CAISASIGTSVNNEQFF	TGTGCCATCAGTGCCTCAATTGGTACTAGCGTTAACAATGAGCAGTTCTTC
-	TRBV11-2	-	TRBJ1-2	14	CASSLSPAGYGYTF	TGTGCCAGCAGCTTATCACCGGCGGGCTATGGCTACACCTTC
-	TRBV10-3	-	TRBJ2-5	12	CAISLGGVYQYF	TGTGCCATCTCACTAGGCGGGGTATATCAGTACTTC
-	TRBV7-2	-	TRBJ2-3	13	CASSTDPTNTQYF	TGTGCCAGCAGCACTGACCCAACTAATACGCAGTATTTT
once	TRBV10-3	-	TRBJ1-1	13	CAPRGSMNTEAFF	TGTGCCCCCAGGGGTTCTATGAACACTGAAGCTTTCTTT
-	TRBV6-4	TRBD1	TRBJ2-7	15	CASSGGQVEPYEQYF	TGTGCCAGCAGTGGAGGACAGGTAGAACCCTACGAGCAGTACTTC
-	TRBV7-9	TRBD1	TRBJ1-1	13	CASSGQGVTEAFF	TGTGCCAGCAGTGGACAGGGGGTCACTGAAGCTTTCTTT
-	TRBV7-9	TRBD1	TRBJ1-2	12	CSSSRQGHGYTF	TGTTCCAGCAGCCGACAGGGACATGGCTACACCTTC
once	TRBV5-6	-	TRBJ2-5	11	CASSSQETQYF	TGTGCCAGCAGTAGCCAAGAGACCCAGTACTTC
-	TRBV7-8	-	TRBJ2-7	15	CASSLGGGLVYEQYF	TGTGCCAGCAGCTTAGGGGGGGGGCTGGTCTACGAGCAGTACTTC
-	TRBV5-1	TRBD1	TRBJ1-6	16	CASRGGSAGADSPLHF	TGCGCCAGCAGAGGGGGCAGTGCCGGGGCCGATTCACCCCTCCACTTT
-	TRBV5-1	TRBD2	TRBJ2-1	15	CASSQLAGGENEQFF	TGCGCCAGCAGCCAGCTAGCGGGAGGTGAGAATGAGCAGTTCTTC
-	TRBV19	TRBD2	TRBJ2-1	14	CASRESGVYNEQFF	TGTGCCAGTAGGGAAAGCGGGGTATACAATGAGCAGTTCTTC
few	TRBV9	-	TRBJ1-5	13	CASSVAGFQPQHF	TGTGCCAGCAGCGTGGCAGGATTCCAGCCCCAGCATTTT
-	TRBV6-1	TRBD1	TRBJ1-2	15	CASISGQGANYGYTF	TGTGCCAGCATATCGGGCCAGGGGGCTAACTATGGCTACACCTTC
-	TRBV2	TRBD1	TRBJ2-5	15	CASSVGTGGQETQYF	TGTGCCAGCAGTGTCGGGACAGGGGGCCAAGAGACCCAGTACTTC
-	TRBV5-1	-	TRBJ2-1	13	CASSLGQVNEQFF	TGCGCCAGCAGCTTGGGACAGGTCAATGAGCAGTTCTTC